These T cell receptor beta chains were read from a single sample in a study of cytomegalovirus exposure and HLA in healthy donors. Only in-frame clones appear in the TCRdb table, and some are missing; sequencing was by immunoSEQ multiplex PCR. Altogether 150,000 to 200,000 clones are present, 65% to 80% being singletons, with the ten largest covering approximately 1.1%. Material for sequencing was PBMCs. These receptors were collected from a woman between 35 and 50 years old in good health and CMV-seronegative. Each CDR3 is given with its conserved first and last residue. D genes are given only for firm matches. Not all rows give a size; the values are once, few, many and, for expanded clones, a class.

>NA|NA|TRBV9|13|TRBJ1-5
TGTGCCAGCAGCGTACCCCCCCCTAAGCCCCAGCATTTT
CASSVPPPKPQHF
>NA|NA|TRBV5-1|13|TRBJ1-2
TGCGCCAGCAGCGAGACAGGAAGCTATGGCTACACCTTC
CASSETGSYGYTF
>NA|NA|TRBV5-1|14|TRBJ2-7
TGCGCCAGCAGCTTAGACAGGGAGGTCTACGAGCAGTACTTC
CASSLDREVYEQYF
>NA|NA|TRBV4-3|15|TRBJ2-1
TGCGCCAGCAGCCAAGGAGAGGCTGACGACAATGAGCAGTTCTTC
CASSQGEADDNEQFF
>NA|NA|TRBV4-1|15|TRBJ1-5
TGCGCCAGCAGCCAAGATTCGGGTGGCAATCAGCCCCAGCATTTT
CASSQDSGGNQPQHF
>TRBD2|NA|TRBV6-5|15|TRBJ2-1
TGTGCCAGCAGTCCTAGCGGAACTAGCTACAATGAGCAGTTCTTC
CASSPSGTSYNEQFF
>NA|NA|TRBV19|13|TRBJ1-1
TGTGCCAGTAGTCCTAACTATCACACTGAAGCTTTCTTT
CASSPNYHTEAFF
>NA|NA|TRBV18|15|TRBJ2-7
TGTGCCAGCTCACCACCGGGGGGAGTTGCTTACGAGCAGTACTTC
CASSPPGGVAYEQYF
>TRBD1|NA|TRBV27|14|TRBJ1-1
TGTGCCAGCAGTTTCTCGGACAGGGGCGAGAGAGCTTTCTTT
CASSFSDRGERAFF
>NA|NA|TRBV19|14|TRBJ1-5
TGTGCCACCAAAATCAGGGGCGCGAGTCAGCCCCAGCATTTT
CATKIRGASQPQHF
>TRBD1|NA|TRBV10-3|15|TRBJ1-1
TGTGCCATCAGTCAGACAGGGACAAGGAACACTGAAGCTTTCTTT
CAISQTGTRNTEAFF
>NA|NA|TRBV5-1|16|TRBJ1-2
TGCGCCAGCAAACGAAGCAGCGGCGGTTCGTCCTATGGCTACACCTTC
CASKRSSGGSSYGYTF
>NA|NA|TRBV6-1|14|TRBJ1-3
TGTGCCAGCAGCCGTACAGGGATCGGAAACACCATATATTTT
CASSRTGIGNTIYF
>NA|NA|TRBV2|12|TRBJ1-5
TGTGCCAGTGGGGTAGGGGAACAGCCCCAGCATTTT
CASGVGEQPQHF
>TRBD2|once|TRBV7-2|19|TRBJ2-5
TGTGCCAGCAGCTTATCCGGGACTAGCGGGAGGGTTTATGGGGAGACCCAGTACTTC
CASSLSGTSGRVYGETQYF
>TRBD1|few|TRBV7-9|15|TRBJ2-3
TGTGCCAGCAGCAACCCGACAGGGTGGGCAGATACGCAGTATTTT
CASSNPTGWADTQYF
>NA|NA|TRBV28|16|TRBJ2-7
TGTGCCAGCAGCGAGGGAACCCCCCCCCTCGCCTACGAGCAGTACTTC
CASSEGTPPLAYEQYF
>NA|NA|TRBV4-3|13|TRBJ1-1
TGCGCCAGCAGCCAAGGATTTAGCACTGAAGCTTTCTTT
CASSQGFSTEAFF
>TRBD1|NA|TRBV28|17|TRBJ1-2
TGTGCCAGCAGTTCCATAACTGACAGGGTTTATAACTATGGCTACACCTTC
CASSSITDRVYNYGYTF
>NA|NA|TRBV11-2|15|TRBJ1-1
TGTGCCAGCAGCTTAGATCAGGGAGGATGGTCTGAAGCTTTCTTT
CASSLDQGGWSEAFF
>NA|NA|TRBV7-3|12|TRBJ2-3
TGTGCCAGCAGCCTACCCACAGATACGCAGTATTTT
CASSLPTDTQYF
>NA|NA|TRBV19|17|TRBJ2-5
TGTGCCAGTAGTAGCCCCAGAACTAGAACCCTCGGAGAGACCCAGTACTTC
CASSSPRTRTLGETQYF
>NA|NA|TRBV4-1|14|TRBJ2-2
TGCGCCAGCAGCCAAACAGGGTTCATCGGGGAGCTGTTTTTT
CASSQTGFIGELFF
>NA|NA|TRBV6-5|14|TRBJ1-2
TGTGCCAGCAGTTACTCTCCAGGGGTACGCGGCTACACCTTC
CASSYSPGVRGYTF
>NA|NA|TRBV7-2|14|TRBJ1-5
TGTGCCAGCAGCTTACGCATGGGGCATCAGCCCCAGCATTTT
CASSLRMGHQPQHF
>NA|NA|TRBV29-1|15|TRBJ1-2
TGCAGCGTTAGCGGGACCCCAGGAGATAACTATGGCTACACCTTC
CSVSGTPGDNYGYTF
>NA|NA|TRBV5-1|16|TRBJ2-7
TGCGCCAGCAGCTCGGGGGACAGCTTTGCGACGGGCGAGCAGTACTTC
CASSSGDSFATGEQYF
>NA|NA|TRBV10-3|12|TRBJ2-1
TGTGCCATCAGATCCCCAAACAATGAGCAGTTCTTC
CAIRSPNNEQFF
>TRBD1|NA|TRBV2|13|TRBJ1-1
TGTGCCAGCAGTCGACAGGGGCCCACTGAAGCTTTCTTT
CASSRQGPTEAFF
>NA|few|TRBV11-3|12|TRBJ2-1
TGTGCCAGCAGCTTTTCCAAGCGGGAGCAGTTCTTC
CASSFSKREQFF
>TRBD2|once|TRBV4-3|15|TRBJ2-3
TGCGCCAGCAGCTCCCTAGCGGGAGGCACAGATACGCAGTATTTT
CASSSLAGGTDTQYF
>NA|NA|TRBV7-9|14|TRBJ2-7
TGTGCCAGCAGCCCTCTCGGGGTTAGCGACGAGCAGTACTTC
CASSPLGVSDEQYF
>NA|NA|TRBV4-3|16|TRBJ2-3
TGCGCCAGCAGCCAAGAGGACCGAGGGGGAGTTGATACGCAGTATTTT
CASSQEDRGGVDTQYF
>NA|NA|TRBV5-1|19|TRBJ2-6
TGCGCCAGCAGCTCTACAGGACAACTCCCTCACTCTGGGGCCAACGTCCTGACTTTC
CASSSTGQLPHSGANVLTF
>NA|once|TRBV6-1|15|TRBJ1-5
TGTGCCAGCAGTGAACGCGGGGTCGGCAATCAGCCCCAGCATTTT
CASSERGVGNQPQHF
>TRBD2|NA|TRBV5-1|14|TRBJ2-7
TGCGCCAGCAGCTTGGCACTAGCGGGCTACGAGCAGTACTTC
CASSLALAGYEQYF
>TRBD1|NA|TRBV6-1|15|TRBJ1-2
TGTGCCAGCAGAACAGGGGGCGATTCAGGCTATGGCTACACCTTC
CASRTGGDSGYGYTF
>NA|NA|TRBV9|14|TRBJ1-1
TGTGCCAGCAGTTACATAGAGAGAGGCACTGAAGCTTTCTTT
CASSYIERGTEAFF
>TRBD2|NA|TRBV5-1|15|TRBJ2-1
TGCGCCAGCAGCTTTAGCGGGAGTACCTACAATGAGCAGTTCTTC
CASSFSGSTYNEQFF
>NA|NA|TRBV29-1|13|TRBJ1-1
TGCAGCGTTGAAATAGGAGGAGTGGGCGAAGCTTTCTTT
CSVEIGGVGEAFF
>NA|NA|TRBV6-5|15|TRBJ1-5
TGTGCCAGCAGTTACTCGGCAGGTAGCAATCAGCCCCAGCATTTT
CASSYSAGSNQPQHF
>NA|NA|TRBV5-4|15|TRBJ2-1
TGTGCCAGCAGCTTGCAGGTCTCCTCCTACAATGAGCAGTTCTTC
CASSLQVSSYNEQFF
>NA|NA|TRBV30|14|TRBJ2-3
TGTGCCTGGAGGAGGGGGTTAGAGACAGATACGCAGTATTTT
CAWRRGLETDTQYF
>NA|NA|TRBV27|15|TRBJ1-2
TGTGCCAGCAGTTTCAGCGGGGGCAGTGACTATGGCTACACCTTC
CASSFSGGSDYGYTF
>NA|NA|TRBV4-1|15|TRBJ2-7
TGCGCCAGCAGCCAAGAAGAAACCTTCGGTCTCGAGCAGTACTTC
CASSQEETFGLEQYF
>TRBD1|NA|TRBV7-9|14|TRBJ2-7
TGTTCCAGCAGCCTACCACCGGGACAGGAGGAGCAGTACTTC
CSSSLPPGQEEQYF
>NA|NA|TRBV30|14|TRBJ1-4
TGTGCCTGGGCGACCGGGGGGGGCAATGAAAAACTGTTTTTT
CAWATGGGNEKLFF
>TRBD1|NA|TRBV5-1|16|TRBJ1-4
TGCGCCAGCAGCTTGGGGGGGACAGGACACCTTGAAAAACTGTTTTTT
CASSLGGTGHLEKLFF
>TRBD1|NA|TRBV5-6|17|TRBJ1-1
TGTGCCAGCAGCTTAAGGACGCGACAGGGAATGAACACTGAAGCTTTCTTT
CASSLRTRQGMNTEAFF
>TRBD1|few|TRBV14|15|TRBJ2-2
TGTGCCAGCAGCCAAAGGACAGGGCCCACCGGGGAGCTGTTTTTT
CASSQRTGPTGELFF
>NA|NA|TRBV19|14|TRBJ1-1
TGTGCCAGTAGTATTCAGGGAGGGAACACTGAAGCTTTCTTT
CASSIQGGNTEAFF
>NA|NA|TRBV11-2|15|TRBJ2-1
TGTGCCAGCAGCCCGCGGAGGCCGTCCTACAATGAGCAGTTCTTC
CASSPRRPSYNEQFF
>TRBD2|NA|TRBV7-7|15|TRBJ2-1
TGTGCCAGCAGCTCAGCGGGAGGCTCCTACAATGAGCAGTTCTTC
CASSSAGGSYNEQFF
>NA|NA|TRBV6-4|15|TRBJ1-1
TGTGCCAGCTCCTCCTCGGGACTAAAGAACACTGAAGCTTTCTTT
CASSSSGLKNTEAFF
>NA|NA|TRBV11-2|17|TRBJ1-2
TGTGCCAGCAGCTTAGCCGCGGGTTTGGGGAGTAACTATGGCTACACCTTC
CASSLAAGLGSNYGYTF